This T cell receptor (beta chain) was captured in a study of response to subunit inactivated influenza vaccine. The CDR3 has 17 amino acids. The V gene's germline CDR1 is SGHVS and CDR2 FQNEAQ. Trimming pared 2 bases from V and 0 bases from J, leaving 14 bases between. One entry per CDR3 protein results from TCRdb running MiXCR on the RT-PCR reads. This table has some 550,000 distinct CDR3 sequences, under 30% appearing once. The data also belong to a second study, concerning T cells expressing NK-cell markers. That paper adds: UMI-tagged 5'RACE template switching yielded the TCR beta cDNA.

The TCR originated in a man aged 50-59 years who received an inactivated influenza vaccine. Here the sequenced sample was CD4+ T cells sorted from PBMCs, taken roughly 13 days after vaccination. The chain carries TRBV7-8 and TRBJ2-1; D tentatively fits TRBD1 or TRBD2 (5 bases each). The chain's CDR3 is CASSLNPGLDSYNEQFF. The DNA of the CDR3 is TGTGCCAGCAGCTTAAATCCGGGGCTTGACTCCTACAATGAGCAGTTCTTC.